The entry below describes one T cell receptor (beta chain). The antigen is unknown. Researchers ran the PCR with 60 Vbeta and 13 Jbeta primers. Sequencing used immunoSEQ multiplex PCR; TCRdb keeps in-frame clones, though not all of them. The sample includes roughly 100,000 clones, around 80% of them seen just once. CDR1 is MNHEY, CDR2 SMNVEV, per germline (reference sequence). V lost 1 base, J lost 5 bases, and 23 bases lay in between. The CDR3 covers 18 residues. The data originate from a study of cytomegalovirus exposure and HLA in healthy donors. The study's findings and limits: Prior analysis indicated that the majority of TCR beta V segments exhibited productivity approximately 90% or approximately 30% of the time. Trimming of TCR beta V- and J-genes showed a link, identified in a later analysis, to a missense DCLRE1C variant. HLA-A and HLA-B allele assignments for most subjects were reportedly predicted accurately using TCR beta sequences.

Sequences were obtained from PBMCs. This chain uses TRBV27 with TRBJ1-2; a weak D match, TRBD1 (6 bases). This receptor was identified in a woman aged 35 to 49 in good health and CMV-seronegative. CDR3 sequence: CASSLFLQTGRGWYGYTF. Written as DNA, the CDR3 is TGTGCCAGCAGTTTATTTCTTCAGACAGGCCGCGGGTGGTATGGCTACACCTTC.